The source of this T cell receptor beta chain is a study of blood T cell repertoires in COVID-19. From germline, CDR1 is SGHTA and CDR2 FQGNSA. The V end lost 11 bases, the J end lost 5 bases, and 21 bases lay between the germline ends. This CDR3 region has 14 residues. This clone was seen more than once but under ten times. TCRdb keeps only in-frame clones here, not all; method: immunoSEQ multiplex PCR. This sample has around 290,000 clones, with approximately 89% found just once. The clonotype comes from a woman aged 45-65 years who had recovered from COVID-19. This chain links TRBV7-2 with TRBJ1-2; D is undetermined. Sample: peripheral blood. Here the CDR3 reads CACGPTEDTYGYTF. The DNA of the CDR3 is TGTGCCTGTGGACCGACGGAGGATACTTATGGCTACACCTTC.